The sequence of this T cell receptor beta chain was determined in a study of CD8 T cells in ankylosing spondylitis. This clonotype appeared a few times. Antigen: not known. TCRdb re-called the 5' RACE reads through MiXCR, storing one row per CDR3 protein. The repertoire holds about 240,000 distinct CDR3 sequences, with around 7.8% as singletons. Regarding the study as a whole: The clones that were linked to disease were reported to be significantly enriched in matched synovial fluid samples from ankylosing spondylitis patients. Roughly eight highly homologous variants made up a TCR beta motif that seemed to typify ankylosing spondylitis blood.

This TCR came from a male donor with ankylosing spondylitis or in good health (not recorded which). Sequenced: blood, either unsorted or a sorted T cell fraction (not recorded which).

This CDR3 reads CASSARRGWEQFF. CDR3 bases: TGTGCCAGCAGTGCTCGACGGGGGTGGGAGCAGTTCTTC. The V call is TRBV6-6, the J call TRBJ2-1, with a weak D call TRBD2 (6 bases). The CDR3 contains 13 residues. Deletions cut 5 bases from V and 10 bases from J, with 15 bases between. Germline V CDR1 and CDR2: MNHNY, SVGAGI (reference sequence).